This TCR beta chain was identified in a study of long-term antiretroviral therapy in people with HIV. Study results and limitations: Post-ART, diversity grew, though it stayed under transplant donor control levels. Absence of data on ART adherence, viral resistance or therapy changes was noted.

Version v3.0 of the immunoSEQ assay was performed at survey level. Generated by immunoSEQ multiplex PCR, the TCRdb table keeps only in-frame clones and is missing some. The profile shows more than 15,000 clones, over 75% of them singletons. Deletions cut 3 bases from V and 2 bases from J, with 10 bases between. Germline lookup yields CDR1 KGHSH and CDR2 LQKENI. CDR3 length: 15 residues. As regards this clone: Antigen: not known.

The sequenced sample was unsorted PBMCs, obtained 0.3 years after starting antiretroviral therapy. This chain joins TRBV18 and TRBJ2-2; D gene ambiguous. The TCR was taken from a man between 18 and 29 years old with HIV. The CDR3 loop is CASSPQRENTGELFF. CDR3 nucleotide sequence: TGTGCCAGCTCACCGCAAAGAGAAAACACCGGGGAGCTGTTTTTT.